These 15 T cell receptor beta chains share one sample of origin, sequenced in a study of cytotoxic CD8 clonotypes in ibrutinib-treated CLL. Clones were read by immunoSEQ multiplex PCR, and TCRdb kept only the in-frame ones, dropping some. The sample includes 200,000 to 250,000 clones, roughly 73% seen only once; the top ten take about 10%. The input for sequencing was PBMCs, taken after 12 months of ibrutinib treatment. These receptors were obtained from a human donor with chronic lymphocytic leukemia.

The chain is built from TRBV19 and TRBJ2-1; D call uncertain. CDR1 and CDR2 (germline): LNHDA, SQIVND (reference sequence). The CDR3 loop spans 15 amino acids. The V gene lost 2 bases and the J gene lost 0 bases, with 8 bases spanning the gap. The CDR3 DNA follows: TGTGCCAGTAGTATATCGCCTAGCTCCTACAATGAGCAGTTCTTC. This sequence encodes CASSISPSSYNEQFF.

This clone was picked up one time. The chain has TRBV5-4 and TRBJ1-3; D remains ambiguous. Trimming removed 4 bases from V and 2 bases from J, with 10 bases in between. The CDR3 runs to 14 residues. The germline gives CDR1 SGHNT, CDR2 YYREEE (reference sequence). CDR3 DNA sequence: TGTGCCAGCAGCCCCCTTCCCACTGGAAACACCATATATTTT. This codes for CASSPLPTGNTIYF.

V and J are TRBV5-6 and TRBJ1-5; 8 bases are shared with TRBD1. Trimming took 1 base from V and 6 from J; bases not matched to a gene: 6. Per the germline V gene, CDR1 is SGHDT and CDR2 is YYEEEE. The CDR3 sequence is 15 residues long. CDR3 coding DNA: TGTGCCAGCAGCTTGTTTGGACAGGGAGCTCAGCCCCAGCATTTT. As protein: CASSLFGQGAQPQHF.

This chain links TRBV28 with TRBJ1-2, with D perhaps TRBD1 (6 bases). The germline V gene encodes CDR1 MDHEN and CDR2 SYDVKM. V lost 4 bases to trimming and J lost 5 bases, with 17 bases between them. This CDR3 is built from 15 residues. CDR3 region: CASSSPPGGQYGYTF. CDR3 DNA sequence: TGTGCCAGCAGTTCCCCCCCTGGGGGCCAATATGGCTACACCTTC.

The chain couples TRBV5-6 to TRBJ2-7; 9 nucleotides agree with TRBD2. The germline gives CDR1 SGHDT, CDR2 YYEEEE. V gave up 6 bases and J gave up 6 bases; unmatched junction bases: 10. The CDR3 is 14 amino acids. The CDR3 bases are TGTGCCAGCAACTTAGCGGGAGACCCCTCCGAGCAGTACTTC. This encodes CASNLAGDPSEQYF. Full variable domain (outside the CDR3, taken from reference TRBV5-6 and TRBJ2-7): DAGVTQSPTHLIKTRGQQVTLRCSPKSGHDTVSWYQQALGQGPQFIFQYYEEEERQRGNFPDRFSGHQFPNYSSELNVNALLLGDSALYLCASNLAGDPSEQYFGPGTRLTVT.

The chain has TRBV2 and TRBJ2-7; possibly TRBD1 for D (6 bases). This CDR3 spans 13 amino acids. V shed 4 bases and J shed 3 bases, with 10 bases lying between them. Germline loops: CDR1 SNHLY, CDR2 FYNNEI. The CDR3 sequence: CASSGDRLYEQYF. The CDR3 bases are TGTGCCAGCAGTGGAGACAGGCTCTACGAGCAGTACTTC.

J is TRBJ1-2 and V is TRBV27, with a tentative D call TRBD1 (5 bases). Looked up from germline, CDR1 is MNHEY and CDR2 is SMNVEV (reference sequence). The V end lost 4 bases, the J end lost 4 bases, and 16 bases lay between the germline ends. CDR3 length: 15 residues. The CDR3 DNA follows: TGTGCCAGCAGTTCACTCTCGGACACCAGCTATGGCTACACCTTC. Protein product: CASSSLSDTSYGYTF.

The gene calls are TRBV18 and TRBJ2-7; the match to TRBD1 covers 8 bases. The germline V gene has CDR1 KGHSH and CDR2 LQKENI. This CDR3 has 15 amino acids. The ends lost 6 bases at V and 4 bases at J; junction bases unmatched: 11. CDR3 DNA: TGTGCCAGCTCCCTCGGGGCAGGGGGCTCGTACGAGCAGTACTTC. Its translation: CASSLGAGGSYEQYF.

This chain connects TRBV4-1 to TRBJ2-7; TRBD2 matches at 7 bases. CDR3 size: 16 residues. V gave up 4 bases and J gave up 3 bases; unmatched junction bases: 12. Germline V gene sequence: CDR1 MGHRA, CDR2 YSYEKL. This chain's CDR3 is CASSPWDGGSRYEQYF. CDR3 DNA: TGCGCCAGCAGCCCTTGGGATGGCGGGAGTCGCTACGAGCAGTACTTC.

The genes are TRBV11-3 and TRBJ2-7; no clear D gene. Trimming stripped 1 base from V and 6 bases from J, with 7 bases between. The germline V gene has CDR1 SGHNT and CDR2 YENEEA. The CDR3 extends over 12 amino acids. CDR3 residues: CASSLGSGEQYF. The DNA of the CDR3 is TGTGCCAGCAGCTTAGGGTCTGGCGAGCAGTACTTC.

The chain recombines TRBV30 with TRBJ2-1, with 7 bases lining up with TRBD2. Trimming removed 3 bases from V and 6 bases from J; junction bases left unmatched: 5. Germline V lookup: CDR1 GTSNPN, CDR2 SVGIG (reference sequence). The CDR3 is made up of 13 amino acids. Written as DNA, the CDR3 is TGTGCCTGGAGAATAACGGGGGGCAATGAGCAGTTCTTC. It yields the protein CAWRITGGNEQFF. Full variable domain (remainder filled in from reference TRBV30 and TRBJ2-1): SQTIHQWPATLVQPVGSPLSLECTVEGTSNPNLYWYRQAAGRGLQLLFYSVGIGQISSEVPQNLSASRPQDRQFILSSKKLLLSDSGFYLCAWRITGGNEQFFGPGTRLTVL.

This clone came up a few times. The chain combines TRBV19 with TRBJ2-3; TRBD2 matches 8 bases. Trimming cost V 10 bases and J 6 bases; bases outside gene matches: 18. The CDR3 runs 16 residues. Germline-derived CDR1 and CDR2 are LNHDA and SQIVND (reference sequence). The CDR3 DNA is TGTGCCACCCTCGGGGTAGTCGGGGGGGGCTCCGATACGCAGTATTTT. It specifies CATLGVVGGGSDTQYF.

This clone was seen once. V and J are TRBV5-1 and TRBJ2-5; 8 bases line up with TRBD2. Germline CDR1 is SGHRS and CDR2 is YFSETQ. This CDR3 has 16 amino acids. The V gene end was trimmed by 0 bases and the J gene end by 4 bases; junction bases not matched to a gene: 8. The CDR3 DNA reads TGCGCCAGCAGCTTGGCTCCGGGGGGGCTCGGAGAGACCCAGTACTTC. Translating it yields CASSLAPGGLGETQYF.

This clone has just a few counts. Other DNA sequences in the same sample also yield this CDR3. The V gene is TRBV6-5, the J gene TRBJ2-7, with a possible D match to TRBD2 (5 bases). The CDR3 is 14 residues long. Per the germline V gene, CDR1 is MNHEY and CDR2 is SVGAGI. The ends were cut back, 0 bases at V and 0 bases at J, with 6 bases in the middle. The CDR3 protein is CASSYSGSSYEQYF. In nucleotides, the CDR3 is TGTGCCAGCAGTTACTCGGGGAGCTCCTACGAGCAGTACTTC.

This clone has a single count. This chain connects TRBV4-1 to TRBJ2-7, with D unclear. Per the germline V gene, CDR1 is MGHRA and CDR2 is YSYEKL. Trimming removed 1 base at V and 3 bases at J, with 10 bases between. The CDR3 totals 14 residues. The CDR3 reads CASSQVQTSYEQYF. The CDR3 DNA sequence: TGCGCCAGCAGCCAAGTGCAGACAAGCTACGAGCAGTACTTC.